These T cell receptor beta chains were read from a single sample in a study of blood T cell repertoires in COVID-19. Assay used: immunoSEQ multiplex PCR; TCRdb lists only in-frame clones, some missing. The table records approximately 440,000 clones, approximately 88% of them present only once. The sequenced sample consisted of peripheral blood. The receptors come from a woman between 45 and 60 years old with COVID-19, enrolled during active disease. CDR3s include the opening cysteine and the closing phenylalanine or tryptophan. A D gene is named only where the DNA matches it firmly. Where a row states a size, it is once, few, many or the class of an expanded clone; other rows omit it.

V	D	J	size	length	DNA	CDR3
TRBV27	TRBD1	TRBJ2-1	NA	14	TGTGCCAGCACAGGGGGCAGGGGAAGCGATGAGCAGTTCTTC	CASTGGRGSDEQFF
TRBV6-1	NA	TRBJ1-5	NA	15	TGTGCCAGCAGTGAAGCGTCGGGAACGAATCAGCCCCAGCATTTT	CASSEASGTNQPQHF
TRBV20-1	NA	TRBJ2-3	NA	11	TGCAGTGCCAGGCTAATGGATACGCAGTATTTT	CSARLMDTQYF
TRBV6-5	NA	TRBJ2-7	NA	12	TGTGCCAGCAGCATACCCGGGGACGAGCAGTACTTC	CASSIPGDEQYF
TRBV2	NA	TRBJ1-2	NA	16	TGTGCCAGCAGTGAAGCCCTAGTAACATCATTGTCTGGCTACACCTTC	CASSEALVTSLSGYTF
TRBV25-1	NA	TRBJ1-4	NA	15	TGTGCCAGCAGTGAATATACCCCGGGGAATGAAAAACTGTTTTTT	CASSEYTPGNEKLFF
TRBV3-1/TRBV3-2	TRBD2	TRBJ2-7	NA	17	TGTGCCAGCAGCCAACCGGGACTAGCGGGGATTACCTACGAGCAGTACTTC	CASSQPGLAGITYEQYF
TRBV4-2	NA	TRBJ2-3	NA	18	TGTGCCAGCAGCCAAGATCGGTTTGGCGGGGAGACCACAGATACGCAGTATTTT	CASSQDRFGGETTDTQYF
TRBV2	NA	TRBJ2-3	NA	12	TGTGCCAGCAGTCCCTACGGAGATACGCAGTATTTT	CASSPYGDTQYF
TRBV21-1	NA	TRBJ1-2	NA	16	TGTGCCAGCAGCAAAAGTCCCGCGGCAGGGAATAATGGCTACACCTTC	CASSKSPAAGNNGYTF
TRBV27	NA	TRBJ1-2	NA	14	TGTGCCAGCAAGGGGGGAGGGAGTCACTATGGCTACACCTTC	CASKGGGSHYGYTF
TRBV7-9	NA	TRBJ2-7	NA	14	TGTGCCAGCAGCTTGGGTGGGCTGGCGGGGGAGCAGTACTTC	CASSLGGLAGEQYF
TRBV11-2	TRBD1	TRBJ2-1	NA	16	TGTGCCAGCAGGTCCTTCATAGGACAGGGGTACAATGAGCAGTTCTTC	CASRSFIGQGYNEQFF
TRBV27	NA	TRBJ1-2	NA	13	TGTGCCAGCAGTTCGGACAGCTTCTATGGCTACACCTTC	CASSSDSFYGYTF
TRBV30	TRBD1	TRBJ1-3	NA	14	TGTGCCTGGAGTATCGGACAGGGCGGAAACACCATATATTTT	CAWSIGQGGNTIYF
TRBV27	NA	TRBJ1-5	NA	13	TGTGCCAGCAGCGGACAGTACAATCAGCCCCAGCATTTT	CASSGQYNQPQHF
TRBV28	NA	TRBJ2-1	NA	13	TGTGCCAGCAGGCCAGACAGGAACAATGAGCAGTTCTTC	CASRPDRNNEQFF
TRBV3-1/TRBV3-2	NA	TRBJ2-7	NA	15	NA	CASSPGTGVPGEQYF
TRBV5-6	NA	TRBJ1-2	once	12	TGTGCCAGCAGCCTCCAGGGTCTTGGCTACACCTTC	CASSLQGLGYTF
TRBV2	NA	TRBJ2-7	NA	12	TGTGCCAGCTTCACAGGGACCTACGAGCAGTACTTC	CASFTGTYEQYF
TRBV25-1	NA	TRBJ2-5	few	12	TGTGCCAGCCGGGGGTCAGGGGAGACCCAGTACTTC	CASRGSGETQYF
TRBV30	TRBD2	TRBJ2-5	NA	14	TGTGCCTGGAGCGGAGATGGGGGGGGAGAGACCCAGTACTTC	CAWSGDGGGETQYF
TRBV6-5	TRBD1	TRBJ1-2	NA	15	TGTGCCAGCAGTTCCCGGACAGGGCCTAACTATGGCTACACCTTC	CASSSRTGPNYGYTF
TRBV24-1	TRBD1	TRBJ2-5	NA	16	TGTGCCACCAGTGATTTCGGGACAGGGAAGAGAGAGACCCAGTACTTC	CATSDFGTGKRETQYF
TRBV21-1	NA	TRBJ1-5	NA	16	TGTGCCAGCAGCAAAATTTATAGGGGGCGAGATCAGCCCCAGCATTTT	CASSKIYRGRDQPQHF
TRBV19	TRBD1	TRBJ2-1	NA	11	TGTGCCAGTAGGGATGGACAGGGGCAGTTCTTC	CASRDGQGQFF
TRBV9	NA	TRBJ1-1	NA	16	TGTGCCAGCAGCGTAGCGGCCCCCAGGGGAGGGACTGAAGCTTTCTTT	CASSVAAPRGGTEAFF
TRBV12-5	TRBD1	TRBJ1-6	NA	14	TGTGCTAGTGGTTCGGGACAGTATAATTCACCCCTCCACTTT	CASGSGQYNSPLHF
TRBV4-2	NA	TRBJ1-1	NA	16	TGTGCCAGCAGGGCGGGAATGGGCACCTTGAACACTGAAGCTTTCTTT	CASRAGMGTLNTEAFF
TRBV7-2	TRBD1	TRBJ2-1	NA	18	TGTGCCAGCAGCTTAGCGATAGGGGGCGGACTTAAGGACAATGAGCAGTTCTTC	CASSLAIGGGLKDNEQFF
TRBV10-1	NA	TRBJ2-2	once	15	TGCGCCAGCAGTGATACGGGGTCCCCCACCGGGGAGCTGTTTTTT	CASSDTGSPTGELFF
TRBV6-5	NA	TRBJ1-2	NA	15	TGTGCCAGCAGTTACTCGAACAGGGACAACTATGGCTACACCTTC	CASSYSNRDNYGYTF
TRBV27	TRBD1	TRBJ1-2	NA	13	TGTGCCAGCAGTTCACAGGGGGCGGGAGGCTACACCTTC	CASSSQGAGGYTF
TRBV27	NA	TRBJ1-5	NA	13	TGTGCCAGCCAACGCTCCTCAGGTCAGCCCCAGCATTTT	CASQRSSGQPQHF
TRBV25-1	NA	TRBJ1-2	NA	13	TGTGCCAGCGGCGGAGTGGATGGGAGTGGCTACACCTTC	CASGGVDGSGYTF
TRBV5-4	NA	TRBJ1-1	NA	15	TGTGCCAGCAGCTTTGGACAGCCCGGGGGGACTGAAGCTTTCTTT	CASSFGQPGGTEAFF
TRBV6-5	NA	TRBJ1-2	NA	10	TGTGCCAGTTACCTATATGGCTACACCTTC	CASYLYGYTF
TRBV12-3/TRBV12-4	NA	TRBJ1-1	once	13	TGTGCCAGCAGTTTGGGGGGTAGCACTGAAGCTTTCTTT	CASSLGGSTEAFF
TRBV30	NA	TRBJ1-1	NA	15	TGTGCCTGGAGTCTAGCGGGAGGGTGGAACACTGAAGCTTTCTTT	CAWSLAGGWNTEAFF